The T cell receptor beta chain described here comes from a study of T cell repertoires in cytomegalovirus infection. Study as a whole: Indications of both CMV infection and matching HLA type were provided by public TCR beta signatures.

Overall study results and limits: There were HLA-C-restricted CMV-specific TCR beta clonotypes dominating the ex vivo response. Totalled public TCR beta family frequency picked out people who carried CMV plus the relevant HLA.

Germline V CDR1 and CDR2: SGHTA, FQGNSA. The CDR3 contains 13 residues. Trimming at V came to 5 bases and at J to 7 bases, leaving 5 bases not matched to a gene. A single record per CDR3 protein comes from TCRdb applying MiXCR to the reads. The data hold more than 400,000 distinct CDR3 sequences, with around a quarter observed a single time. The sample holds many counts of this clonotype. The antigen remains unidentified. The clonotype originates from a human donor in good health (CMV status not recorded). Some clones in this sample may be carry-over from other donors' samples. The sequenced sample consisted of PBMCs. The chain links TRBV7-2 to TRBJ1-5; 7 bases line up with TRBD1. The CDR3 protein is CASSTRGGQPQHF. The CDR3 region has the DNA TGTGCCAGCAGCACCAGGGGGGGCCAGCCCCAGCATTTT.